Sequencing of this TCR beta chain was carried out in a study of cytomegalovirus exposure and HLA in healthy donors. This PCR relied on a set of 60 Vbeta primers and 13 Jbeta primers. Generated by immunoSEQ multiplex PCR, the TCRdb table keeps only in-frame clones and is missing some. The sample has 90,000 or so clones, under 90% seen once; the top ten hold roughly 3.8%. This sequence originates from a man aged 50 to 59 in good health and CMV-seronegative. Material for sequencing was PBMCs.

As DNA, the CDR3 is TGTGCCAGCAGCTCCGCCCGGGGGAATGAGCAGTTCTTC. Amino acids: CASSSARGNEQFF. The V gene is TRBV7-3, the J gene TRBJ2-1, with D possibly being TRBD2 (6 bases). Trimming pared 4 bases from V and 7 bases from J, leaving 11 bases between. This CDR3 contains 13 residues. Germline V lookup: CDR1 SGHTA, CDR2 FQGTGA.